This paragraph reports one T cell receptor (beta chain). The antigen is undetermined. Researchers ran the PCR with 60 Vbeta and 13 Jbeta primers. Sequenced by immunoSEQ multiplex PCR; TCRdb stores in-frame clones only, minus some. The table lists about 120,000 clones, 83% of them singletons. The sample comes from a study of cytomegalovirus exposure and HLA in healthy donors. The CDR3 has 15 amino acids. Looked up from germline, CDR1 is ENHRY and CDR2 is SYGVKD. V lost 6 bases and J lost 4; bases outside the gene matches: 7. Study-wide results and limits: The study dropped some indistinguishable V segments, TRBV6-2 and TRBV6-3 among them. Across HLA loci, a later analysis found differing TCR association rates, with DRB1 most and HLA-C fewest.

The TCR originated in a woman aged 40 to 50 in good health and CMV-seropositive. The chain combines TRBV10-3 with TRBJ2-1; TRBD2 matches at 9 bases. Sequencing was carried out using PBMCs. The CDR3 loop is CAIRPGLASYNEQFF. In nucleotides, the CDR3 is TGTGCCATCAGACCGGGACTAGCATCTTACAATGAGCAGTTCTTC.